These T cell receptor beta chains were read from a single sample in a study of blood T cell repertoires in COVID-19. The assay was immunoSEQ multiplex PCR, and TCRdb's table has in-frame clones only and misses some. The sample contains about 250,000 clones, 65% to 90% of which appear only once. Sequences were obtained from PBMCs or T cells enriched from blood (not recorded which). Every receptor here comes from a man in his forties who had recovered from COVID-19. Both conserved end residues are trimmed from each CDR3.

cdr3_length: 12; j_call: TRBJ2-7; v_call: TRBV2; cdr3_aa: ASRPRQGGGEQY
cdr3_length: 13; j_call: TRBJ2-5; v_call: TRBV27; cdr3_aa: ASSNYSQGQETQY
cdr3_length: 15; j_call: TRBJ2-2; v_call: TRBV5-1; cdr3_aa: ASSLEGLAGNTGELF
cdr3_length: 14; j_call: TRBJ1-3; v_call: TRBV6-1; cdr3_aa: ASSQATGNSGNTIY
cdr3_length: 12; j_call: TRBJ1-1; v_call: TRBV5-4; cdr3_aa: ASSLAGGGTEAF
cdr3_length: 13; j_call: TRBJ1-2; v_call: TRBV15; cdr3_aa: ATSREGGHYDGYT
cdr3_length: 11; j_call: TRBJ2-2; v_call: TRBV27; cdr3_aa: ASGGGRTGELF
cdr3_length: 14; j_call: TRBJ2-5; v_call: TRBV21-1; cdr3_aa: ASSLHSPGRGETQY
cdr3_length: 14; j_call: TRBJ2-7; v_call: TRBV11-2; cdr3_aa: ASSPRRGGALYEQY
cdr3_length: 10; j_call: TRBJ1-5; v_call: TRBV29-1; cdr3_aa: SVWTGNQPQH
cdr3_length: 12; j_call: TRBJ2-3; v_call: TRBV11-1; cdr3_aa: ASSHRTGEDTQY
cdr3_length: 12; j_call: TRBJ1-6; v_call: TRBV5-1; cdr3_aa: ASSLARRDSPLH
cdr3_length: 14; j_call: TRBJ2-3; v_call: TRBV5-1; cdr3_aa: ASSLGLLAGTDTQY
cdr3_length: 11; j_call: TRBJ1-1; v_call: TRBV13; cdr3_aa: ASSPDTLGRAF
cdr3_length: 14; j_call: TRBJ2-1; v_call: TRBV27; cdr3_aa: ASSFEIFPPLGEQF
cdr3_length: 10; j_call: TRBJ2-7; v_call: TRBV27; cdr3_aa: ASSPPSYEQY
cdr3_length: 13; j_call: TRBJ1-4; v_call: TRBV27; cdr3_aa: ASRLLRGTNEKLF
cdr3_length: 13; j_call: TRBJ1-5; v_call: TRBV6-2/TRBV6-3; cdr3_aa: ASSSQGWTYQPQH
cdr3_length: 14; j_call: TRBJ2-1; v_call: TRBV19; cdr3_aa: ASSKPSGSSGYEQF
cdr3_length: 13; j_call: TRBJ1-2; v_call: TRBV7-9; cdr3_aa: ASSFWTGRDYGYT
cdr3_length: 11; j_call: TRBJ2-3; v_call: TRBV2; cdr3_aa: ASSDYLPDTQY
cdr3_length: 12; j_call: TRBJ1-2; v_call: TRBV3-1/TRBV3-2; cdr3_aa: ASSQDPGRVGYT
cdr3_length: 13; j_call: TRBJ2-7; v_call: TRBV18; cdr3_aa: ASSPARGISGEQY
cdr3_length: 13; j_call: TRBJ2-7; v_call: TRBV28; cdr3_aa: ASSFRAGVSYEQY
cdr3_length: 11; j_call: TRBJ1-1; v_call: TRBV10-3; cdr3_aa: AISEAGGREPF
cdr3_length: 12; j_call: TRBJ2-3; v_call: TRBV19; cdr3_aa: ASSNAGGADTQY
cdr3_length: 12; j_call: TRBJ1-2; v_call: TRBV24-1; cdr3_aa: ATSPSGGNYGYT
cdr3_length: 16; j_call: TRBJ2-6; v_call: TRBV5-8; cdr3_aa: ASSATAAWTLGANVLT
cdr3_length: 11; j_call: TRBJ2-1; v_call: TRBV19; cdr3_aa: ASSMGRVVGQF
cdr3_length: 17; j_call: TRBJ2-6; v_call: TRBV7-9; cdr3_aa: ASSSPTGGVVVGANVLT
cdr3_length: 15; j_call: TRBJ2-5; v_call: TRBV14; cdr3_aa: ASSQDHRYSAKETQY
cdr3_length: 14; j_call: TRBJ2-1; v_call: TRBV18; cdr3_aa: ASSPQLAGGPHEQF
cdr3_length: 13; j_call: TRBJ1-1; v_call: TRBV7-9; cdr3_aa: ASSLARQGGTEAF
cdr3_length: 13; j_call: TRBJ1-4; v_call: TRBV6-5; cdr3_aa: ASLMGQGLDEKLF
cdr3_length: 13; j_call: TRBJ2-3; v_call: TRBV7-9; cdr3_aa: ASSSISGNTDTQY
cdr3_length: 12; j_call: TRBJ2-7; v_call: TRBV2; cdr3_aa: ASSENRGGTGQY
cdr3_length: 11; j_call: TRBJ1-6; v_call: TRBV6-5; cdr3_aa: ASREGRRSPLH
cdr3_length: 11; j_call: TRBJ2-7; v_call: TRBV6-5; cdr3_aa: ASSLGQGYEQY
cdr3_length: 15; j_call: TRBJ2-7; v_call: TRBV4-2; cdr3_aa: ASSQRSGRTRSDEQY
cdr3_length: 12; j_call: TRBJ1-1; v_call: TRBV6-2/TRBV6-3; cdr3_aa: ASSTGGARTEAF
cdr3_length: 13; j_call: TRBJ1-1; v_call: TRBV4-2; cdr3_aa: ASSLESGGAREAF
cdr3_length: 12; j_call: TRBJ2-5; v_call: TRBV10-3; cdr3_aa: AIRETGAQETQY
cdr3_length: 11; j_call: TRBJ1-4; v_call: TRBV5-1; cdr3_aa: ASSQGTNEKLF
cdr3_length: 12; j_call: TRBJ2-7; v_call: TRBV7-2; cdr3_aa: ASSKGGGIYEQY
cdr3_length: 11; j_call: TRBJ2-1; v_call: TRBV30; cdr3_aa: AWSSEVYNEQF
cdr3_length: 15; j_call: TRBJ2-2; v_call: TRBV6-6; cdr3_aa: ASSHQTTRLNTGELF
cdr3_length: 13; j_call: TRBJ2-2; v_call: TRBV11-2; cdr3_aa: ASSLSQGGTGELF
cdr3_length: 15; j_call: TRBJ2-7; v_call: TRBV3-1/TRBV3-2; cdr3_aa: ASSQGWLAGGRDEQY
cdr3_length: 14; j_call: TRBJ2-3; v_call: TRBV2; cdr3_aa: ASSRRAGGSTDTQY
cdr3_length: 13; j_call: TRBJ2-3; v_call: TRBV7-9; cdr3_aa: ASSAGLAGADTQY
cdr3_length: 14; j_call: TRBJ2-3; v_call: TRBV7-2; cdr3_aa: ASSPRIAGGPDTQY
cdr3_length: 11; j_call: TRBJ1-2; v_call: TRBV6-5; cdr3_aa: ARWGGPSAGYT
cdr3_length: 12; j_call: TRBJ1-2; v_call: TRBV5-1; cdr3_aa: ASSPSGTNYGYT
cdr3_length: 11; j_call: TRBJ2-7; v_call: TRBV6-5; cdr3_aa: ASRDRGSYEQY